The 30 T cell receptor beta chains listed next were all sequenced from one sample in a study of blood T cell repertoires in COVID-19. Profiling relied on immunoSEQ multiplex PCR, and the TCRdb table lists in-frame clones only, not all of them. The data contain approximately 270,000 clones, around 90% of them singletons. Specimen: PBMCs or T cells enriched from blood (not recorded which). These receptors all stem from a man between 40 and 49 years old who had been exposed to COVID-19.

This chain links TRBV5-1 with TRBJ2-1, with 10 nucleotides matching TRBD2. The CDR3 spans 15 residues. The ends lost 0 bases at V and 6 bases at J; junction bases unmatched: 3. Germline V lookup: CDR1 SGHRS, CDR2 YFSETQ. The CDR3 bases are TGCGCCAGCAGCTTGGGCCTAGCGGGAGTCAATGAGCAGTTCTTC. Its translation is CASSLGLAGVNEQFF.

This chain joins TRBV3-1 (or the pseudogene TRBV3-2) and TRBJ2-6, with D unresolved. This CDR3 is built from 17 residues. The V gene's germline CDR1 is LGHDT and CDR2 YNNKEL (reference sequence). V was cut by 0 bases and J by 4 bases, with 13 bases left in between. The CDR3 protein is CASSQDPTATGANVLTF. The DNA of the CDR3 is TGTGCCAGCAGCCAAGACCCCACAGCAACGGGGGCCAACGTCCTGACTTTC.

CDR3 sequence: CAWSTDSGYNSPLHF. In nucleotides, the CDR3 is TGTGCCTGGAGTACGGACAGTGGCTATAATTCACCCCTCCACTTT. The chain uses TRBV30 and TRBJ1-6, with D perhaps matching TRBD1 (6 bases). V was clipped by 2 bases and J by 3 bases, with 11 bases between them. In germline, CDR1 is GTSNPN, CDR2 SVGIG (reference sequence). This CDR3 comprises 15 residues.

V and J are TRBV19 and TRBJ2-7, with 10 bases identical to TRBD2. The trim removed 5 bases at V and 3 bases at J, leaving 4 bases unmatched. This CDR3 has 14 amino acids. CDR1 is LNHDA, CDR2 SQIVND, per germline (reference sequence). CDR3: CASSARLAGYEQYF. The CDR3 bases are TGTGCCAGTAGTGCGAGACTAGCGGGCTACGAGCAGTACTTC. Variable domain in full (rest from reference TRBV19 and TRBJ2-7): DGGITQSPKYLFRKEGQNVTLSCEQNLNHDAMYWYRQDPGQGLRLIYYSQIVNDFQKGDIAEGYSVSREKKESFPLTVTSAQKNPTAFYLCASSARLAGYEQYFGPGTRLTVT.

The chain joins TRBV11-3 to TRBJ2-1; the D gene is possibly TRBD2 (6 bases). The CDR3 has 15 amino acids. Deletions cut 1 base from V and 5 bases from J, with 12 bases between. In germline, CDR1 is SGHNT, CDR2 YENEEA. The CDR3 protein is CASSLVGGKDNEQFF. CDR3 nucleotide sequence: TGTGCCAGCAGCTTAGTTGGGGGGAAAGACAATGAGCAGTTCTTC.

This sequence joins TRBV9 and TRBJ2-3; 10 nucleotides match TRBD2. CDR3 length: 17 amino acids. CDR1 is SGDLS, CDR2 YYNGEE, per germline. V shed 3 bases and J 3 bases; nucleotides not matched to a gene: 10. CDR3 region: CASSAQPLAGLTDTQYF. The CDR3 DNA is TGTGCCAGCAGCGCCCAACCACTAGCGGGGCTGACAGATACGCAGTATTTT. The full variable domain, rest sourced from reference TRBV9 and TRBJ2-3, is DSGVTQTPKHLITATGQRVTLRCSPRSGDLSVYWYQQSLDQGLQFLIQYYNGEERAKGNILERFSAQQFPDLHSELNLSSLELGDSALYFCASSAQPLAGLTDTQYFGPGTRLTVL.

Here the CDR3 reads CASSETGDQPQHF. The CDR3 DNA reads TGTGCCAGCAGTGAGACAGGGGATCAGCCCCAGCATTTT. The genes are TRBV6-1 and TRBJ1-5; 8 nucleotides align to TRBD1. The CDR3 totals 13 residues. The germline gives CDR1 MNHNS, CDR2 SASEGT. The V gene end was trimmed by 3 bases and the J gene end by 5 bases; junction bases not matched to a gene: 0.

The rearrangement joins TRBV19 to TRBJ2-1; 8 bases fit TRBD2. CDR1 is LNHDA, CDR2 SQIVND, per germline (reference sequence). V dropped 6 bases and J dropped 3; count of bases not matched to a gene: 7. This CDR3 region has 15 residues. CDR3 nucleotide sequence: TGTGCCAGTAGAGCCCAGCGGGAGAGCTACAATGAGCAGTTCTTC. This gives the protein CASRAQRESYNEQFF.

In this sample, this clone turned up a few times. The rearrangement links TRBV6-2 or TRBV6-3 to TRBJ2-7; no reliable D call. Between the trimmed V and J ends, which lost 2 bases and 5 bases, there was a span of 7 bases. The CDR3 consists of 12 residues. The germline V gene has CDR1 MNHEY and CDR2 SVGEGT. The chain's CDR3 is CASSYTSNEQYF. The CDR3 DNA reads TGTGCCAGCAGTTACACATCCAACGAGCAGTACTTC.

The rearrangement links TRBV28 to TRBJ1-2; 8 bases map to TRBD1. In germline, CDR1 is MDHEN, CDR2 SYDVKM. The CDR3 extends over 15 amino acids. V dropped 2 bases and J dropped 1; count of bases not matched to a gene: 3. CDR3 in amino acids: CASSLVQGVNYGYTF. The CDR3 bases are TGTGCCAGCAGTTTAGTACAGGGGGTTAACTATGGCTACACCTTC.

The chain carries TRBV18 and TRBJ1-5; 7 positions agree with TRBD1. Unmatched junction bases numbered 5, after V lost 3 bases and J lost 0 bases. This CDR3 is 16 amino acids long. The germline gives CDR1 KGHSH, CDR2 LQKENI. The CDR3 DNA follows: TGTGCCAGCTCACCTTATGGGACAGCTAGCAATCAGCCCCAGCATTTT. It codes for CASSPYGTASNQPQHF. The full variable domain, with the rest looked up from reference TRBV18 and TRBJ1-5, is NAGVMQNPRHLVRRRGQEARLRCSPMKGHSHVYWYRQLPEEGLKFMVYLQKENIIDESGMPKERFSAEFPKEGPSILRIQQVVRGDSAAYFCASSPYGTASNQPQHFGDGTRLSIL.

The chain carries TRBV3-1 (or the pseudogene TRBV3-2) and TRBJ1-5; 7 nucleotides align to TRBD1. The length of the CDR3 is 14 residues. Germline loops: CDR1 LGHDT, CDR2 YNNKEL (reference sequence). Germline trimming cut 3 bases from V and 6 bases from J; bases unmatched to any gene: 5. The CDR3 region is CASSQSEGAQPQHF. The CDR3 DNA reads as TGTGCCAGCAGCCAGTCGGAGGGGGCTCAGCCCCAGCATTTT.

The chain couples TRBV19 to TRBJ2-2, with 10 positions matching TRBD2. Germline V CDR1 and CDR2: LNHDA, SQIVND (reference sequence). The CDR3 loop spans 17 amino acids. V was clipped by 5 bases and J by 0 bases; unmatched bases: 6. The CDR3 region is CASSLPGLAANTGELFF. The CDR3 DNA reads TGTGCCAGTAGTCTTCCAGGACTAGCGGCGAACACCGGGGAGCTGTTTTTT.

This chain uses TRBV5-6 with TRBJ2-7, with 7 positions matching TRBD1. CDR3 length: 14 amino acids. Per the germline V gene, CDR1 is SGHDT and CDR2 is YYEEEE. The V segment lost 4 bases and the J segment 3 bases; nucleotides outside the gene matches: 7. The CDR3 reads CASSLQGRGYEQYF. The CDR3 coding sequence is TGTGCCAGCAGCCTACAGGGGAGAGGCTACGAGCAGTACTTC.

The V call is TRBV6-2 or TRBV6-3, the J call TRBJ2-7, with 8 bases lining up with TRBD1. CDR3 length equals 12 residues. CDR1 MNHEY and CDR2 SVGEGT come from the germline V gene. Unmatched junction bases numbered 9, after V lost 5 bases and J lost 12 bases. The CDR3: CASSPGTGFPYF. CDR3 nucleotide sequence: TGTGCCAGCAGTCCCGGGACAGGCTTTCCGTACTTC.

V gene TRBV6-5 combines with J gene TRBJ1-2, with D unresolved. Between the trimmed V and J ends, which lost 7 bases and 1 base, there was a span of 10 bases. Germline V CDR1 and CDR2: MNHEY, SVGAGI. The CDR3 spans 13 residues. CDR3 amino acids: CASILTDNYGYTF. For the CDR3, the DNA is TGTGCCAGCATACTTACAGATAACTATGGCTACACCTTC.

Here the CDR3 DNA reads TGTGCCAGCAGCCCATCAGGTCCTTATGGCTACACCTTC. It is translated as CASSPSGPYGYTF. The chain combines TRBV28 with TRBJ1-2, with D unresolved. Germline CDR1 MDHEN, CDR2 SYDVKM. The CDR3 covers 13 residues. The V end lost 6 bases, the J end lost 5 bases, and 13 bases lay between the germline ends.

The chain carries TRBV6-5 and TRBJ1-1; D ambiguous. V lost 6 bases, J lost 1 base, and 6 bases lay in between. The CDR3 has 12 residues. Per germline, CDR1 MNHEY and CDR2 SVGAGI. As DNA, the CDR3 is TGTGCCAGCAGCTTTAGGAACACTGAAGCTTTCTTT. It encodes CASSFRNTEAFF.

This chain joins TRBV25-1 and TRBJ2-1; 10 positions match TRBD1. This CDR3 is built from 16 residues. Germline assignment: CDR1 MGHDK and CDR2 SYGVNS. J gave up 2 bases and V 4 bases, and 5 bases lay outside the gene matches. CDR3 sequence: CASSGRTGGTYNEQFF. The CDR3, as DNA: TGTGCCAGCAGTGGCCGGACAGGGGGGACCTACAATGAGCAGTTCTTC.

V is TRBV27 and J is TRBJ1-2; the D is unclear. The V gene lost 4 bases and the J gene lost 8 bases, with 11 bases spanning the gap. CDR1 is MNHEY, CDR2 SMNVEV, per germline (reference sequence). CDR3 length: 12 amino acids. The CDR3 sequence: CASSSPREGYTF. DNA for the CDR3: TGTGCCAGCAGTTCTCCAAGGGAGGGCTACACCTTC.

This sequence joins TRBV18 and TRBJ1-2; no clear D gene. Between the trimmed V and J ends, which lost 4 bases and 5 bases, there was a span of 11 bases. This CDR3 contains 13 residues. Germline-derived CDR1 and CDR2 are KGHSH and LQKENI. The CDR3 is CASSLERVYGYTF. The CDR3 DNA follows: TGTGCCAGCTCACTGGAGAGGGTTTATGGCTACACCTTC.

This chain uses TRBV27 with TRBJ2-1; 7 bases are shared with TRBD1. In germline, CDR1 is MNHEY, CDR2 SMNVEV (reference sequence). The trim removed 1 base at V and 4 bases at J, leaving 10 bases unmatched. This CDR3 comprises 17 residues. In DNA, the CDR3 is TGTGCCAGCAGTTTATATTTACAGGGGCTCCCATACAATGAGCAGTTCTTC. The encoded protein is CASSLYLQGLPYNEQFF.

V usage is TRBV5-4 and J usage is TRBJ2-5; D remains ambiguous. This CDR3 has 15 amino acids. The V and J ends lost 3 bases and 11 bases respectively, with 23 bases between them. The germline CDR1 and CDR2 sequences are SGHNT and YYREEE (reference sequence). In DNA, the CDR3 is TGTGCCAGCAGCTCCCCGAACGCGTTAGCCCATGTTCAGTACTTC. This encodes CASSSPNALAHVQYF.

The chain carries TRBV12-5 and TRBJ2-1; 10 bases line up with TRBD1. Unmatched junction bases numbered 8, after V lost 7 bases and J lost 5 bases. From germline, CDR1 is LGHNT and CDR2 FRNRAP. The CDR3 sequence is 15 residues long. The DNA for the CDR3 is TGTGCTAGTGCCTTGGGACAGGGGAAAAACAATGAGCAGTTCTTC. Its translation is CASALGQGKNNEQFF. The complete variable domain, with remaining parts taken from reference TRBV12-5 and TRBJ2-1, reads DARVTQTPRHKVTEMGQEVTMRCQPILGHNTVFWYRQTMMQGLELLAYFRNRAPLDDSGMPKDRFSAEMPDATLATLKIQPSEPRDSAVYFCASALGQGKNNEQFFGPGTRLTVL.

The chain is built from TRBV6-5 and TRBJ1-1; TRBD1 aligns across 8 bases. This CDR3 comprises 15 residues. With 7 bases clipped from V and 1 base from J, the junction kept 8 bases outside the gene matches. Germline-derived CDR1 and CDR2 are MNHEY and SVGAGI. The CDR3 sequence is CASIFTDRENTEAFF. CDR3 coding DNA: TGTGCCAGCATTTTTACGGACAGGGAGAACACTGAAGCTTTCTTT.

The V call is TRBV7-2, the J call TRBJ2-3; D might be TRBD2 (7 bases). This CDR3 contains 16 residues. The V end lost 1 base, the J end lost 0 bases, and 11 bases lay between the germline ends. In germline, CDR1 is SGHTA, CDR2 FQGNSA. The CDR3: CASSLVGGPSTDTQYF. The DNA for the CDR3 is TGTGCCAGCAGCTTAGTCGGGGGGCCAAGCACAGATACGCAGTATTTT.

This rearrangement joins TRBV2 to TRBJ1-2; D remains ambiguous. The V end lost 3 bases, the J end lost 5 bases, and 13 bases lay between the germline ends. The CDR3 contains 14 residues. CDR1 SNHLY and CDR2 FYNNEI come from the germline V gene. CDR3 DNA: TGTGCCAGCAGTGACGAGTTAGGAGGATATGGCTACACCTTC. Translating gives CASSDELGGYGYTF.

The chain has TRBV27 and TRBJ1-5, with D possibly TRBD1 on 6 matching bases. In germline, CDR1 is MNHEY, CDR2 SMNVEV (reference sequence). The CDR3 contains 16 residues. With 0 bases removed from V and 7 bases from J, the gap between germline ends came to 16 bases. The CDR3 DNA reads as TGTGCCAGCAGTTTATCGGGTAGGGGGTCTTACCAGCCCCAGCATTTT. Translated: CASSLSGRGSYQPQHF.

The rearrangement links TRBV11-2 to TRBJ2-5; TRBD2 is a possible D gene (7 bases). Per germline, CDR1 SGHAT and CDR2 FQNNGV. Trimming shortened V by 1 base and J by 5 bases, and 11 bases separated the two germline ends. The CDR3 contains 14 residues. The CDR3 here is CASSLGGGAETQYF. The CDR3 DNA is TGTGCCAGCAGCTTAGGGGGGGGCGCGGAGACCCAGTACTTC.

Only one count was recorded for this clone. CDR3 in amino acids: CSASSTGDSREQYF. DNA for the CDR3: TGCAGTGCTAGTAGCACAGGGGATTCGCGCGAGCAGTACTTC. The genes are TRBV20-1 and TRBJ2-7; TRBD1 matches 7 bases. Germline assignment: CDR1 DFQATT and CDR2 SNEGSKA (reference sequence). V lost 3 bases to trimming and J lost 6 bases; unmatched junction nucleotides: 11. CDR3 length equals 14 residues.